Listed below are T cell receptor beta chains from one sample, sequenced in a study of early T cells in non-severe SARS-CoV-2 infection. TCRdb ran MiXCR on the 5' RACE reads and lists one entry per CDR3 protein. This table holds 50,000 or so distinct CDR3 sequences, around 8% found once. The sample taken for sequencing was whole blood. The receptors were gathered from an adult who was a healthcare worker with PCR-confirmed SARS-CoV-2 infection or an uninfected control (not recorded which). Each CDR3 is given with its conserved first and last residue. Each record gives: V gene, D gene, clone size, J gene, CDR3 DNA, CDR3 protein. D genes are given only for firm matches. Size is omitted from some rows. Given values are once, few, many or a class for expanded clones.

TRBV12-3/TRBV12-4,-,-,TRBJ2-2,TGTGCCAGCAGTTTAGCGGGAGGAGGCACCGGGGAGCTGTTTTTT,CASSLAGGGTGELFF
TRBV29-1,-,-,TRBJ1-1,TGCAGCGTTGAAGCGGAGGGTCTAACCGGGACCCCGGGAGCTTTCTTT,CSVEAEGLTGTPGAFF
TRBV5-1,TRBD1,many,TRBJ2-7,TGCGCCAGCAGCTGGGGACAGAGTTCCTCCTACGAGCAGTACTTC,CASSWGQSSSYEQYF
TRBV6-2/TRBV6-3,-,-,TRBJ2-1,TGTGCCAGCAGTCCAGGGAGAGGCTGGGATGAGCAGTTCTTC,CASSPGRGWDEQFF
TRBV7-9,TRBD2,few,TRBJ2-7,TGTGCCAGCAGCCCGTTCACTAGCGTCCACGAGCAGTACTTC,CASSPFTSVHEQYF
TRBV5-4,-,many,TRBJ1-1,TGTGCCAGCAGCTCTCCCAGGGTCTCTGAAGCTTTCTTT,CASSSPRVSEAFF
TRBV12-3/TRBV12-4,-,many,TRBJ2-2,TGTGCCAGCAGTTGGGGCGCAAGAAACACCGGGGAGCTGTTTTTT,CASSWGARNTGELFF
TRBV7-9,-,-,TRBJ1-1,TGTGCCAGCAGCTTATTGGCCCGCCTCACTGAAGCTTTCTTT,CASSLLARLTEAFF
TRBV12-3/TRBV12-4,TRBD1,-,TRBJ1-1,TGTGCCAGCACCTTGGGACAGGGTAACCCAAACACTGAAGCTTTCTTT,CASTLGQGNPNTEAFF
TRBV5-1,TRBD2,few,TRBJ2-1,TGCGCCAGCAGCTTGGGAAGCGGGGCCTCCTACAATGAGCAGTTCTTC,CASSLGSGASYNEQFF
TRBV4-1,-,few,TRBJ2-4,TGCGCCAGCAGCCGTATCCCCCAGGACGTCGGCAAAAACATTCAGTACTTC,CASSRIPQDVGKNIQYF
TRBV12-3/TRBV12-4,TRBD1,many,TRBJ1-5,TGTGCCAGCAGCCCTACAGGGGGCGGACAGCCCCAGCATTTT,CASSPTGGGQPQHF
TRBV12-3/TRBV12-4,TRBD1,few,TRBJ2-1,TGTGCCAGCAGTAGGACAGGGGGCGATGAGCAGTTCTTC,CASSRTGGDEQFF
TRBV4-2,TRBD2,few,TRBJ2-1,TGTGCCAGCAGCCAGGAGACTAGCGTACTTGAGCAGTTCTTC,CASSQETSVLEQFF
TRBV7-3,-,many,TRBJ2-5,TGTGCCAGCAGCTTAAGCCAGGGGCGCCAAGAGACCCAGTACTTC,CASSLSQGRQETQYF
TRBV4-2,TRBD1,-,TRBJ2-3,TGTGCCAGCAGCCAAGTCGGGCTGACAGGGCTGGATACGCAGTATTTT,CASSQVGLTGLDTQYF
TRBV5-6,-,few,TRBJ2-3,TGTGCCAGCAGCTTGGCCGAGGTTGTTAGCACAGATACGCAGTATTTT,CASSLAEVVSTDTQYF
TRBV7-6,-,many,TRBJ2-3,TGTGCCAGCAGCCATCGCGCAGATACGCAGTATTTT,CASSHRADTQYF
TRBV28,TRBD1,-,TRBJ1-5,TGTGCCAGCAGCTCACCCGGGACAGGGGGAGGGAGTCAGCCCCAGCATTTT,CASSSPGTGGGSQPQHF
TRBV27,-,-,TRBJ2-7,TGTGCCAGCAGTTTATCCGGGACGGCTCGCGAGCAGTACTTC,CASSLSGTAREQYF
TRBV4-2,TRBD1,-,TRBJ2-5,TGTGCCAGCAGCCATGGGGACAGGGCCCAAGAGACCCAGTACTTC,CASSHGDRAQETQYF
TRBV5-1,-,-,TRBJ1-1,TGCGCCAGCAGTCTAGGACAGGAAGCTTTCTTT,CASSLGQEAFF
TRBV7-3,TRBD1,-,TRBJ2-3,TGTGCCAGCAGCAGACAGGGGCGGAGGGCAGATACGCAGTATTTT,CASSRQGRRADTQYF
TRBV20-1,-,-,TRBJ2-3,TGCAGTGCTACCCCAGGGGCAGATACGCAGTATTTT,CSATPGADTQYF
TRBV7-2,-,-,TRBJ2-7,TGTGCCAGCACCACCAGCGGAGGAGGCACCTACGAGCAGTACTTC,CASTTSGGGTYEQYF
TRBV7-2,TRBD1,few,TRBJ2-3,TGTGCCAGCAGCCCGACAGGGGCGGGAAGAGATACGCAGTATTTT,CASSPTGAGRDTQYF
TRBV19,TRBD2,-,TRBJ2-1,TGTGCCAGTAGTATAGCGGGACTAGCGGGAACCAATGAGCAGTTCTTC,CASSIAGLAGTNEQFF
TRBV15,TRBD2,-,TRBJ2-1,TGTGCCACCAGCAGATCCGGACTAGCGGGAATGGATGAGCAGTTCTTC,CATSRSGLAGMDEQFF
TRBV29-1,-,few,TRBJ2-5,TGCAGCGCCGTGGACGGTCAAGAGACCCAGTACTTC,CSAVDGQETQYF
TRBV7-6,TRBD2,-,TRBJ2-2,TGTGCCAGCAGCTTCGGACTAGCGGGAAACACCGGGGAGCTGTTTTTT,CASSFGLAGNTGELFF
TRBV29-1,TRBD2,-,TRBJ2-5,TGCAGCGTTGGACTCTCGGCGGGAGCGCTTGAGACCCAGTACTTC,CSVGLSAGALETQYF
TRBV29-1,TRBD1,many,TRBJ2-7,TGCAGCGTTGAGAAGACAGGGTGGTACGAGCAGTACTTC,CSVEKTGWYEQYF